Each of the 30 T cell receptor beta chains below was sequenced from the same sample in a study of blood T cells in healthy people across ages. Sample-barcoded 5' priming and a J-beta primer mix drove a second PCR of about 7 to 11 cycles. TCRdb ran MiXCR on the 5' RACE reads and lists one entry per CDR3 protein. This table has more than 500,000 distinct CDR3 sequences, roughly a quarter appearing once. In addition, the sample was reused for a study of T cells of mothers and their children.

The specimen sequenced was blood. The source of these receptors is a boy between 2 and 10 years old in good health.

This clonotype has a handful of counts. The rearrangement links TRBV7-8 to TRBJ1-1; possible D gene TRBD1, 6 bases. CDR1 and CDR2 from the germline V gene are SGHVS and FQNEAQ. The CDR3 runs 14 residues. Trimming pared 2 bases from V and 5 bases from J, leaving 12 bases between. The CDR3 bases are TGTGCCAGCAGCTTATCGCAGGGGAAGACTGAAGCTTTCTTT. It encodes CASSLSQGKTEAFF.

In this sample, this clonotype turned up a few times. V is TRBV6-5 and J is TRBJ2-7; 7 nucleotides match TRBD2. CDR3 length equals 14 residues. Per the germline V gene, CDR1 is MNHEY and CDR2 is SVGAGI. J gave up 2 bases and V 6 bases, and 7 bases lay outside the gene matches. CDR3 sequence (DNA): TGTGCCAGCAGACCACTAGCGCCACCCTACGAGCAGTACTTC. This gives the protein CASRPLAPPYEQYF.

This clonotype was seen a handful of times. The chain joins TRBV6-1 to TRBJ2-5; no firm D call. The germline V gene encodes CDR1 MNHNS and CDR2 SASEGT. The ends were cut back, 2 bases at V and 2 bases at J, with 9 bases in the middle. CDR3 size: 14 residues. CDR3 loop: CASSEHPVQETQYF. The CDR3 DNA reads TGTGCCAGCAGTGAACACCCTGTTCAAGAGACCCAGTACTTC.

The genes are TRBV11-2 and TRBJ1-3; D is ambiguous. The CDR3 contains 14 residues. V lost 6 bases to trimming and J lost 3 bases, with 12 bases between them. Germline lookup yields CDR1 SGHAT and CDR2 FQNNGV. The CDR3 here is CASSPNLNGNTIYF. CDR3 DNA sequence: TGTGCCAGCAGTCCCAACCTGAATGGAAACACCATATATTTT.

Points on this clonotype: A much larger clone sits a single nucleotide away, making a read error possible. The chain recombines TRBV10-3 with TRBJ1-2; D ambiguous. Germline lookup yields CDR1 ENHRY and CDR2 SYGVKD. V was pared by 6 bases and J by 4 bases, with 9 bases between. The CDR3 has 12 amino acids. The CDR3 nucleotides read TGTGCCATCAGGGAGACTAGCTATGGCTACACCTTC. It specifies CAIRETSYGYTF.

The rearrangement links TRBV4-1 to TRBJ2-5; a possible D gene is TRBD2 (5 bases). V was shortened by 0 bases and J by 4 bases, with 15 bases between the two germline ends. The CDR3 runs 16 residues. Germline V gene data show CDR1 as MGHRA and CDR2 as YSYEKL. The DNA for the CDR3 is TGCGCCAGCAGCCAAGAATGGAGGTCGACCCGAGAGACCCAGTACTTC. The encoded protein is CASSQEWRSTRETQYF.

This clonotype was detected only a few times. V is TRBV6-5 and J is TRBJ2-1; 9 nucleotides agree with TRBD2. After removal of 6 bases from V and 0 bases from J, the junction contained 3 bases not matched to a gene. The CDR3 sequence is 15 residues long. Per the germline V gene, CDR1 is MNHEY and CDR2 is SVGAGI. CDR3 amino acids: CASSKTSGSYNEQFF. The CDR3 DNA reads TGTGCCAGCAGCAAGACTAGCGGCTCCTACAATGAGCAGTTCTTC.

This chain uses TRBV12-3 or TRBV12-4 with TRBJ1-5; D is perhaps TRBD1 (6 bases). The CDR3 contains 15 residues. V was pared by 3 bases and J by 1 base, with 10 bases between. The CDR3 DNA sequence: TGTGCCAGCAGTTTGAACGGACAGAGCAATCAGCCCCAGCATTTT. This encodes CASSLNGQSNQPQHF.

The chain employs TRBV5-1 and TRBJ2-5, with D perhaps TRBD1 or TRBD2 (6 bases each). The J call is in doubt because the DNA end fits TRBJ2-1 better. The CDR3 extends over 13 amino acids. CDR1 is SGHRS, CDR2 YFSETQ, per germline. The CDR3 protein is CASSATRGPEQFF. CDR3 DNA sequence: TGCGCCAGCAGCGCAACCCGGGGGCCTGAGCAGTTCTTC.

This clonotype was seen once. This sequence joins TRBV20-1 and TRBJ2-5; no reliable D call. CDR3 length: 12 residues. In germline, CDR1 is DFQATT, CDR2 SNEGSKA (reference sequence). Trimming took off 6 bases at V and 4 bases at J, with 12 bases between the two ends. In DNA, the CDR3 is TGCAGTGCCCTCCATCGAAGAGAGACCCAGTACTTC. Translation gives CSALHRRETQYF.

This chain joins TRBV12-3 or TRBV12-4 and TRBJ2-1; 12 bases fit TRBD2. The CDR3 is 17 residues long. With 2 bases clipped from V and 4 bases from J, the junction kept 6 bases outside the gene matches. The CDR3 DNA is TGTGCCAGCAGTTTACTACTAGCGGGAGGTCGTTACAATGAGCAGTTCTTC. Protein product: CASSLLLAGGRYNEQFF.

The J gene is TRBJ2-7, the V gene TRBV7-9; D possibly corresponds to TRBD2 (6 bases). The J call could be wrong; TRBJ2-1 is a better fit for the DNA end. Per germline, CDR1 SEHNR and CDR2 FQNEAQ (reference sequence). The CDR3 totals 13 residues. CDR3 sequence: CATSASDYNEQFF. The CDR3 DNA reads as TGTGCCACCAGTGCTAGCGACTACAATGAGCAGTTCTTC.

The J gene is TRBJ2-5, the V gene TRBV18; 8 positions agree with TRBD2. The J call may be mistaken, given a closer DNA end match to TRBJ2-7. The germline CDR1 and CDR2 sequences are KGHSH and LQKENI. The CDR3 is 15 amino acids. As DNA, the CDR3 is TGTGCCAGCTCACCACCGGCGGGAGGTTCTTTCGAGCAGTACTTC. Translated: CASSPPAGGSFEQYF.

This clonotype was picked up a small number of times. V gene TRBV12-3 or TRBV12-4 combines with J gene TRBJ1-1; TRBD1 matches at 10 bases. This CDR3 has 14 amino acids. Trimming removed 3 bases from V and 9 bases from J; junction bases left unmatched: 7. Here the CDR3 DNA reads TGTGCCAGCAGTTTGGCCGGGACAGGGGTCAAAGCTTTCTTT. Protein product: CASSLAGTGVKAFF.

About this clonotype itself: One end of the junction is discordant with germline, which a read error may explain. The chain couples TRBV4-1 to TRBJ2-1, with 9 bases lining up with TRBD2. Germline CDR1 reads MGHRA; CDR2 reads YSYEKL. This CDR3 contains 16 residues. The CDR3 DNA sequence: TGTGCCGGCAGCCAAGAGAGCGGGGGGCCCCAGGGTGAGCAGTTCTTC. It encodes CAGSQESGGPQGEQFF.

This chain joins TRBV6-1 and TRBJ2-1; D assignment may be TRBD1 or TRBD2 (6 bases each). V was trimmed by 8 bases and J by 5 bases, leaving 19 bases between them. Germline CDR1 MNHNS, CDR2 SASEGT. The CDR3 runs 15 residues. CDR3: CASSEGGGTHNEQFF. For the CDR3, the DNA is TGTGCCAGCTCTGAGGGGGGAGGAACCCACAATGAGCAGTTCTTC.

CDR3 region: CASSQRLADNTGELFF. The CDR3 bases are TGCGCCAGCAGCCAGAGACTAGCGGATAACACCGGGGAGCTGTTTTTT. The chain combines TRBV4-3 with TRBJ2-2; the match to TRBD2 covers 9 bases. Germline V gene lookup returns CDR1 LGHNA and CDR2 YSLEER. This CDR3 is 16 amino acids long. Losses at the gene ends were 3 bases for V and 2 bases for J; bases not matched to a gene: 4.

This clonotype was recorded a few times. In DNA, the CDR3 is TGTGCCAGCAGTAGTTGGCTAGCGGGAGTGGATGAGCAGTTCTTC. It encodes CASSSWLAGVDEQFF. The rearrangement uses TRBV6-5 and TRBJ2-1; 10 positions match TRBD2. The length of the CDR3 is 15 residues. In germline, CDR1 is MNHEY, CDR2 SVGAGI. Unmatched junction bases numbered 9, after V lost 5 bases and J lost 8 bases.

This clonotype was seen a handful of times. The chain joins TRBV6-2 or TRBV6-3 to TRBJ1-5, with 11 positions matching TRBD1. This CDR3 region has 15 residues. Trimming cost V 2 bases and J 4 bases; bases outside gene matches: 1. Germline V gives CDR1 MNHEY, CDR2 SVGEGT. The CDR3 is CASSYRDRGNQPQHF. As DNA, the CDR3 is TGTGCCAGCAGTTACAGGGACAGGGGGAATCAGCCCCAGCATTTT.

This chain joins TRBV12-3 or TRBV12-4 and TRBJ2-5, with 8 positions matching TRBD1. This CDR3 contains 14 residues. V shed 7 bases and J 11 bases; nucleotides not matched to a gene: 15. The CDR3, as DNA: TGTGCCAGCACCTTCCGGGACAGGAGTCGGGAGCAGTACTTC. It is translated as CASTFRDRSREQYF.

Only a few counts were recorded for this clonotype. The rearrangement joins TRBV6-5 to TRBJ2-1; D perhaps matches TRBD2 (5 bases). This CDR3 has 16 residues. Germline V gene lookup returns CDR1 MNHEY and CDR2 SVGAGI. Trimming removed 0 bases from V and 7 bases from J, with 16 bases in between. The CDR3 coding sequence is TGTGCCAGCAGTTACTCGAACCCGGCCCGAGGGAATGAGCAGTTCTTC. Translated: CASSYSNPARGNEQFF.

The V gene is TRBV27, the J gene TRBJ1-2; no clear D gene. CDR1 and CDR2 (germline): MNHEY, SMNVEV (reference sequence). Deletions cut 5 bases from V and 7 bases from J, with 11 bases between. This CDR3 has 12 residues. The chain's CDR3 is CASSVSMIGYTF. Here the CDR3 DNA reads TGTGCCAGCAGTGTGTCGATGATTGGCTACACCTTC.

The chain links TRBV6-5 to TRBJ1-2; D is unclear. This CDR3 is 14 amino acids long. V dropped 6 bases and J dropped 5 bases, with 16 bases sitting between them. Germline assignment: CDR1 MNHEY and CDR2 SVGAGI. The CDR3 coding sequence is TGTGCCAGCAGACCCCCCCAGGCGGGGTATGGCTACACCTTC. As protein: CASRPPQAGYGYTF.

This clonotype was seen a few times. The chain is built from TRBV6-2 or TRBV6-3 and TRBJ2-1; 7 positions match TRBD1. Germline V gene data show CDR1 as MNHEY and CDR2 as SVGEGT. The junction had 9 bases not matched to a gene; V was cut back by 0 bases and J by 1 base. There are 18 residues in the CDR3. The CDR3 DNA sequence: TGTGCCAGCAGTTACTCGAATTGGTACAGGGGTTCCTACAATGAGCAGTTCTTC. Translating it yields CASSYSNWYRGSYNEQFF.

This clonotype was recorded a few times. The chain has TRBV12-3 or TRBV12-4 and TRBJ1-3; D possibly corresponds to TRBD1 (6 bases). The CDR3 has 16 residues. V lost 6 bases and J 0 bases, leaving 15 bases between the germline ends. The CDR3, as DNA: TGTGCCAGCAGCGGGACTGGACAGTCCTCTGGAAACACCATATATTTT. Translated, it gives CASSGTGQSSGNTIYF.

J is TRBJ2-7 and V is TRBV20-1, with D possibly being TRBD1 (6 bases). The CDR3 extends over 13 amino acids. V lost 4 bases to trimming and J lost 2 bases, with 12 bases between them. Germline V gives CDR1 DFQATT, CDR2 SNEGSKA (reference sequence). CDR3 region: CSAILQGPYEQYF. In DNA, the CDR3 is TGCAGTGCTATATTACAGGGTCCCTACGAGCAGTACTTC.

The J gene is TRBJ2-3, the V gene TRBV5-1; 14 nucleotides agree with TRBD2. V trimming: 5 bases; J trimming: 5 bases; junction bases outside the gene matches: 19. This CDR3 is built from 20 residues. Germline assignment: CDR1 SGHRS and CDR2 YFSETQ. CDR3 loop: CASRVIRLAGGYAGGDTQYF. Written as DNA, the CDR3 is TGCGCCAGCAGGGTAATTCGACTAGCGGGGGGGTACGCCGGAGGAGATACGCAGTATTTT.

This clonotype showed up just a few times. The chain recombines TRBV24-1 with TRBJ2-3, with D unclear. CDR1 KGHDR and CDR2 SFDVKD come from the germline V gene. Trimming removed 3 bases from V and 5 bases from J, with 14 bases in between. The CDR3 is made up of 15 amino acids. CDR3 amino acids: CATSDPGSSGDTQYF. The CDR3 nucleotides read TGTGCCACCAGTGATCCCGGGTCCTCAGGAGATACGCAGTATTTT.

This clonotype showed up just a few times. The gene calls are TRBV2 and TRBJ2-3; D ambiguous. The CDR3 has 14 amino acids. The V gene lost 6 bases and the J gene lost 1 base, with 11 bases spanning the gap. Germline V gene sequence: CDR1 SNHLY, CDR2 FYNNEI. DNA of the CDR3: TGTGCCAGCAGGGCCCAAGCAGGCACAGATACGCAGTATTTT. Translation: CASRAQAGTDTQYF.

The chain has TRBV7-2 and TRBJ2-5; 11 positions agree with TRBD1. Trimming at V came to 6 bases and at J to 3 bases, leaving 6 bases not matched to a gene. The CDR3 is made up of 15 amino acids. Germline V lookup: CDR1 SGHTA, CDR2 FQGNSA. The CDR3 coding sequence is TGTGCCAGCAGTTCGGACAGGGGGCTTGAAGAGACCCAGTACTTC. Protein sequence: CASSSDRGLEETQYF.